The 5 T cell receptor beta chains below come from one sample, sequenced in a study of cytomegalovirus exposure and HLA in healthy donors. The PCR was carried out with 60 Vbeta primers and 13 Jbeta primers. Only in-frame clones appear in the TCRdb table, and some are missing; sequencing was by immunoSEQ multiplex PCR. This sample's table reports some 72,000 clones. Sequenced input: PBMCs. The receptors derive from a man aged 40-50 years in good health and CMV-seronegative.

The rearrangement uses TRBV27 and TRBJ1-4; D is unresolved. The V and J ends lost 8 bases and 11 bases respectively, with 18 bases between them. Germline values: CDR1 MNHEY, CDR2 SMNVEV (reference sequence). The CDR3 contains 13 residues. The CDR3 loop reads CASGPVFSVKLFF. In nucleotides, the CDR3 is TGTGCCAGCGGTCCGGTTTTTTCGGTTAAACTGTTTTTT. Full variable domain (remainder filled in from reference TRBV27 and TRBJ1-4): EAQVTQNPRYLITVTGKKLTVTCSQNMNHEYMSWYRQDPGLGLRQIYYSMNVEVTDKGDVPEGYKVSRKEKRNFPLILESPSPNQTSLYFCASGPVFSVKLFFGSGTQLSVL.

The chain uses TRBV2 and TRBJ2-5; 9 positions match TRBD1. This CDR3 contains 14 residues. After removal of 5 bases from V and 5 bases from J, the junction contained 6 bases not matched to a gene. From germline, CDR1 is SNHLY and CDR2 FYNNEI. CDR3 DNA sequence: TGTGCCAGCAGTTGGACAGGGACAGGGGAGACCCAGTACTTC. Amino acids: CASSWTGTGETQYF.

This chain connects TRBV6-1 to TRBJ2-7; 10 nucleotides line up with TRBD1. Looked up from germline, CDR1 is MNHNS and CDR2 is SASEGT. V was pared by 4 bases and J by 5 bases, with 14 bases of the junction left unmatched. The CDR3 is made up of 17 amino acids. The CDR3 DNA reads as TGTGCCAGCAGTGGAAGGAGACCGGGACAGGGGAACGACGAGCAGTACTTC. The encoded protein is CASSGRRPGQGNDEQYF.

This sequence joins TRBV5-5 and TRBJ1-1; 11 nucleotides line up with TRBD1. Germline V gives CDR1 SGHKS, CDR2 YYEKEE (reference sequence). The CDR3 spans 17 residues. J gave up 6 bases and V 4 bases, and 14 bases lay outside the gene matches. The CDR3 coding sequence is TGTGCCAGCAGCCCCTCCCTGATGGACAGGGGGCAGGCTGAAGCTTTCTTT. Its translation: CASSPSLMDRGQAEAFF.

The CDR3, as DNA: TGTGCCAGCCGACCAAGGGCGGGAACGGCTTTCTTT. Protein product: CASRPRAGTAFF. The chain links TRBV2 to TRBJ1-1; no clear D. The CDR3 runs 12 residues. Germline CDR1 SNHLY, CDR2 FYNNEI. The V and J ends lost 8 bases and 11 bases respectively, with 18 bases between them.